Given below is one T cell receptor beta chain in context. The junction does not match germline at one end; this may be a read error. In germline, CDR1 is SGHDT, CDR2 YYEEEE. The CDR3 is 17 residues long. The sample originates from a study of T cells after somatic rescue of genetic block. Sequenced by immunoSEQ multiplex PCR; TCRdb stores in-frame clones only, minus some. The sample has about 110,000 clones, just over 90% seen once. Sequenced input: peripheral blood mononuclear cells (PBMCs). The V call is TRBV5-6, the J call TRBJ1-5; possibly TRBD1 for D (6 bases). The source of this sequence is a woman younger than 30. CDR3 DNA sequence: TGTGCCAGCAGTTTGGGGGGCAGGGGATATAGCAATCAGCCCCAGCATTTT. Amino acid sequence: CASSLGGRGYSNQPQHF.